The next 24 T cell receptor beta chains were all read from a single sample in a study of blood T cell repertoires in COVID-19. Profiled with immunoSEQ multiplex PCR; TCRdb holds only in-frame clones, not every one. Of fewer than 500,000 clones detected, 70% to 90% appear once; the ten largest clones hold 1.3%. The sample comprised PBMCs or T cells enriched from blood (not recorded which). The receptor source for this set is a man aged 25 to 40 who had recovered from COVID-19.

This clone appeared a few times. V usage is TRBV4-1 and J usage is TRBJ1-1; 11 positions match TRBD1. The CDR3 spans 16 residues. V gave up 4 bases and J gave up 4 bases; unmatched junction bases: 8. Germline V gives CDR1 MGHRA, CDR2 YSYEKL. CDR3 nucleotides: TGCGCCAGCAGCCTCGGACAGGGGGCGCTTTTCACTGAAGCTTTCTTT. Amino acids: CASSLGQGALFTEAFF.

V is TRBV10-3 and J is TRBJ1-2, with 7 bases aligning to TRBD1. The CDR3 is 15 amino acids. The J segment lost 4 bases and the V segment lost 0 bases, leaving 5 bases of the junction unmatched. Per germline, CDR1 ENHRY and CDR2 SYGVKD. The CDR3 protein is CAISESGTVIYGYTF. The CDR3 DNA follows: TGTGCCATCAGTGAGTCCGGGACAGTCATCTATGGCTACACCTTC.

The chain has TRBV9 and TRBJ1-2, with a weak D call TRBD1 (6 bases). V lost 3 bases, J lost 8 bases, and 20 bases lay in between. Germline V gene data show CDR1 as SGDLS and CDR2 as YYNGEE. The CDR3 has 15 residues. The CDR3 reads CASSATGTHQGGYTF. CDR3 coding DNA: TGTGCCAGCAGCGCAACCGGGACGCACCAGGGGGGCTACACCTTC.

V usage is TRBV4-2 and J usage is TRBJ2-5; TRBD2 agrees at 13 bases. V lost 4 bases and J lost 2; bases outside the gene matches: 7. The CDR3 is 17 residues long. Germline CDR1 is LGHNA and CDR2 is YNFKEQ. The CDR3 DNA reads TGTGCCAGCAGCCGCGGACTAGCGGGGGAAAATCAAGAGACCCAGTACTTC. This translates into CASSRGLAGENQETQYF.

The rearrangement uses TRBV30 and TRBJ2-3; D possibly corresponds to TRBD2 (7 bases). The V end lost 2 bases, the J end lost 6 bases, and 12 bases lay between the germline ends. Germline CDR1 and CDR2: GTSNPN and SVGIG (reference sequence). CDR3 length equals 13 residues. The CDR3 loop is CAWSPRGADTQYF. CDR3 nucleotide sequence: TGTGCCTGGAGTCCCCGGGGGGCTGATACGCAGTATTTT.

This clone showed up just once. The CDR3 loop reads CASSQHGTDSGNTIYF. The CDR3 bases are TGCGCCAGCAGCCAACACGGGACAGACTCTGGAAACACCATATATTTT. The chain combines TRBV4-3 with TRBJ1-3, with 7 bases matching TRBD1. Germline V gene sequence: CDR1 LGHNA, CDR2 YSLEER. The ends lost 2 bases at V and 0 bases at J; junction bases unmatched: 4. The CDR3 has 16 residues.

This chain connects TRBV9 to TRBJ1-4, with 11 bases that match TRBD1. This CDR3 has 14 amino acids. CDR1 is SGDLS and CDR2 is YYNGEE in the germline V gene. The J segment lost 8 bases and the V segment lost 4 bases, leaving 4 bases of the junction unmatched. The CDR3 here is CASSLDRGQEKLFF. CDR3 coding DNA: TGTGCCAGCAGCCTGGACAGGGGGCAAGAAAAACTGTTTTTT.

The chain couples TRBV27 to TRBJ2-2, with a tentative D call TRBD2 (6 bases). CDR1 is MNHEY, CDR2 SMNVEV, per germline (reference sequence). The V and J ends lost 5 bases and 2 bases respectively, with 12 bases between them. This CDR3 comprises 15 residues. CDR3 in amino acids: CASSDAGPNTGELFF. The CDR3 coding sequence is TGTGCCAGCAGTGATGCGGGGCCTAACACCGGGGAGCTGTTTTTT.

The V call is TRBV2, the J call TRBJ1-2; D remains ambiguous. V lost 7 bases and J 2 bases, leaving 11 bases between the germline ends. The germline V gene has CDR1 SNHLY and CDR2 FYNNEI. The CDR3 totals 13 residues. The CDR3 spells CASMEGINYGYTF. DNA for the CDR3: TGTGCCAGCATGGAGGGAATCAACTATGGCTACACCTTC.

This clone was seen only once. This chain joins TRBV3-1 (or the pseudogene TRBV3-2) and TRBJ2-7; the D gene is possibly TRBD1 (5 bases). The CDR3 covers 14 residues. Trimming removed 5 bases from V and 0 bases from J, with 11 bases in between. CDR1 is LGHDT and CDR2 is YNNKEL in the germline V gene (reference sequence). The CDR3 nucleotides are TGTGCCAGCAGCATACAGGCGAGCTCCTACGAGCAGTACTTC. Translation: CASSIQASSYEQYF.

The chain uses TRBV27 and TRBJ1-2, with 10 positions matching TRBD1. The CDR3 consists of 15 residues. CDR1 is MNHEY and CDR2 is SMNVEV in the germline V gene (reference sequence). V lost 5 bases, J lost 4 bases, and 7 bases stayed unmatched. The CDR3 DNA sequence: TGTGCCAGCAGTGTGGACAGGGGGATGGGCTATGGCTACACCTTC. Encoded protein: CASSVDRGMGYGYTF.

The chain combines TRBV5-1 with TRBJ2-2, with a possible D match to TRBD2 (5 bases). This CDR3 is 15 amino acids long. Germline CDR1 SGHRS, CDR2 YFSETQ. The V gene lost 1 base and the J gene lost 4 bases, with 11 bases spanning the gap. Written as DNA, the CDR3 is TGCGCCAGCAGCTTGCTCGGGGAAGGCACCGGGGAGCTGTTTTTT. It encodes CASSLLGEGTGELFF.

This chain uses TRBV18 with TRBJ1-5, with 7 bases matching TRBD1. J was trimmed by 5 bases and V by 3 bases; bases with no gene match: 10. In germline, CDR1 is KGHSH, CDR2 LQKENI. The CDR3 contains 16 residues. The CDR3 reads CASSPPGQRVDQPQHF. The CDR3 nucleotides are TGTGCCAGCTCACCCCCGGGACAGCGAGTTGATCAGCCCCAGCATTTT.

This chain's CDR3 is CASSYFQRSAQETQYF. The CDR3 region has the DNA TGTGCCAGCAGTTATTTCCAGCGGAGCGCCCAAGAGACCCAGTACTTC. The chain couples TRBV6-2 or TRBV6-3 to TRBJ2-5; possibly TRBD2 for D (5 bases). Between the trimmed V and J ends, which lost 3 bases and 1 base, there was a span of 15 bases. The CDR3 totals 16 residues. Germline values: CDR1 MNHEY, CDR2 SVGEGT.

V and J are TRBV11-2 and TRBJ2-5; 8 nucleotides line up with TRBD2. The CDR3 consists of 18 residues. CDR1 is SGHAT, CDR2 FQNNGV, per germline. With V trimmed by 3 bases and J by 1 base, 13 bases remained unmatched. The CDR3 is CASSFGTSSYPFQETQYF. CDR3 nucleotide sequence: TGTGCCAGCAGCTTCGGGACTAGTTCCTACCCTTTCCAAGAGACCCAGTACTTC.

V gene TRBV7-9 combines with J gene TRBJ1-3; D is ambiguous. CDR3 length: 18 amino acids. The germline gives CDR1 SEHNR, CDR2 FQNEAQ (reference sequence). Trimming left V 0 bases short and J 0 bases short, with 15 bases between. The CDR3 spells CASSLAFRDTPSGNTIYF. CDR3 bases: TGTGCCAGCAGCTTAGCGTTTCGGGATACCCCCTCTGGAAACACCATATATTTT.

This clone came up once. The V call is TRBV6-5, the J call TRBJ2-1; weak D call: TRBD1 (5 bases). The ends were cut back, 2 bases at V and 9 bases at J, with 14 bases in the middle. CDR3 length equals 14 residues. The V gene's germline CDR1 is MNHEY and CDR2 SVGAGI. The CDR3 loop reads CASSYIDSGGEQFF. CDR3 nucleotides: TGTGCCAGCAGTTACATTGACAGTGGCGGTGAGCAGTTCTTC.

The rearrangement uses TRBV5-6 and TRBJ1-1; possible D gene TRBD1, 6 bases. CDR1 is SGHDT, CDR2 YYEEEE, per germline. The V and J ends lost 0 bases and 7 bases respectively, with 19 bases between them. The CDR3 loop spans 16 amino acids. The CDR3 is CASSLGITGSRVEAFF. CDR3 DNA sequence: TGTGCCAGCAGCTTGGGGATTACAGGGTCTCGGGTTGAAGCTTTCTTT.

The chain recombines TRBV11-3 with TRBJ2-1, with 11 bases matching TRBD2. The CDR3 sequence is 15 residues long. CDR1 and CDR2 (germline): SGHNT, YENEEA. V gave up 3 bases and J gave up 7 bases; unmatched junction bases: 5. CDR3 nucleotides: TGTGCCAGCAGCTTCGGACTAGCGGGCCCAAATGAGCAGTTCTTC. Translation gives CASSFGLAGPNEQFF.

The chain joins TRBV9 to TRBJ2-3; 8 nucleotides align to TRBD1. There are 16 residues in the CDR3. CDR1 is SGDLS, CDR2 YYNGEE, per germline. Trimming cost V 4 bases and J 4 bases; bases outside gene matches: 11. CDR3 nucleotides: TGTGCCAGCAGCCCCCATGGACAGGGCGGAGCAGATACGCAGTATTTT. Translating it yields CASSPHGQGGADTQYF.

V and J are TRBV5-1 and TRBJ1-1, with a tentative D call TRBD1 (5 bases). The CDR3 extends over 13 amino acids. V gave up 3 bases and J gave up 9 bases, with 15 bases separating them. The germline V gene has CDR1 SGHRS and CDR2 YFSETQ. CDR3 in DNA: TGCGCCAGCAGCTCCGGGACGGGGGGTAAAGCTTTCTTT. Translation gives CASSSGTGGKAFF.

This chain links TRBV10-3 with TRBJ2-7; 7 nucleotides align to TRBD1. CDR1 and CDR2 from the germline V gene are ENHRY and SYGVKD. Trimming cost V 6 bases and J 5 bases; bases outside gene matches: 16. CDR3 length: 16 amino acids. CDR3 residues: CAIRSPGQMHRDEQYF. CDR3 in DNA: TGTGCCATCAGGAGTCCGGGACAGATGCATCGGGACGAGCAGTACTTC.

This clone has just one count. This chain connects TRBV5-6 to TRBJ2-3; D gene unclear. V lost 5 bases, J lost 5 bases, and 12 bases lay in between. This CDR3 spans 13 amino acids. The germline gives CDR1 SGHDT, CDR2 YYEEEE. The CDR3 is CASRMVEVDTQYF. In DNA form, the CDR3 reads TGTGCCAGCAGGATGGTCGAGGTAGATACGCAGTATTTT.

This chain uses TRBV7-6 with TRBJ2-1; TRBD2 matches at 10 bases. This CDR3 has 14 amino acids. With 1 base clipped from V and 8 bases from J, the junction kept 2 bases outside the gene matches. CDR1 and CDR2 from the germline V gene are SGHVS and FNYEAQ. This CDR3 reads CASSLVLAGDEQFF. The CDR3 DNA sequence: TGTGCCAGCAGCTTAGTTCTAGCGGGGGATGAGCAGTTCTTC.